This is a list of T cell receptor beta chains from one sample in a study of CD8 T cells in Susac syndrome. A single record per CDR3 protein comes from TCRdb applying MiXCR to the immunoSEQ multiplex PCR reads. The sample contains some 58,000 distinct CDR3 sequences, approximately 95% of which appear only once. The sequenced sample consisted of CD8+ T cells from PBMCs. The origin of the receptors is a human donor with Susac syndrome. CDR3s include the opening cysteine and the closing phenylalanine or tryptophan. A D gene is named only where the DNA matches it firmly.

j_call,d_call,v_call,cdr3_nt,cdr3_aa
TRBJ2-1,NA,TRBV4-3,TGCGCCAGCAGCCAAGAAGGGGGGGGCTACAATGAGCAGTTCTTC,CASSQEGGGYNEQFF
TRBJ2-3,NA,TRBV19,TGTGCCAGTGCCTACTCCGCAGATACGCAGTATTTT,CASAYSADTQYF
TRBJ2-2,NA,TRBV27,TGTGCCAGCAGTTTAGTACACACCGGGGAGCTGTTTTTT,CASSLVHTGELFF
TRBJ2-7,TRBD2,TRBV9,TGTGCCAGCAGCGTCAGGGAGGGACTAGCGATCTACGAGCAGTACTTC,CASSVREGLAIYEQYF
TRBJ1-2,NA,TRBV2,TGTGCCAGCAGGGGGAGTGGCTACACCTTC,CASRGSGYTF
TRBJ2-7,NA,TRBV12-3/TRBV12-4,TGTGCCAGCAGTCCACCCAGGGGTTACGAGCAGTACTTC,CASSPPRGYEQYF
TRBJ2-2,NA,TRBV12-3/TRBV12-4,TGTGCCAGCAGTAAACCGGGACCTCGGACCGGGGAGCTGTTTTTT,CASSKPGPRTGELFF
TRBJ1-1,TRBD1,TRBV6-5,TGTGCCAGCAGCCCAGACAGGGAAATTACTGAAGCTTTCTTT,CASSPDREITEAFF
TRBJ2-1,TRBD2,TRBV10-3,TGTGCCATCAGTGAGTCGAGGGCGAATAGCGGGGGGTTTGGTGAGCAGTTCTTC,CAISESRANSGGFGEQFF
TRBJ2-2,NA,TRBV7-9,TGTGCCAATAGAAACGGAGACACCGGGGAGCTGTTTTTT,CANRNGDTGELFF
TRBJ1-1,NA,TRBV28,TGTGCCAGCCACAAGAACACTGAAGCTTTCTTT,CASHKNTEAFF
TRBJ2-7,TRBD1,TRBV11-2,TGTGCCAGCAGCTTAGAGGGACAGGAGACCTACGAGCAGTACTTC,CASSLEGQETYEQYF
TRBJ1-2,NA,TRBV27,TGTGCCAGCAGTTTCTCCTCGATCGGGTATGGCTACACCTTC,CASSFSSIGYGYTF
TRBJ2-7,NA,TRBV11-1,TGTGCCAGCAGCTTAGAAACCGACGAGCAGTACTTC,CASSLETDEQYF
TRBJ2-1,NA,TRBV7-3,TGTGCCAGCAGCTTATTTGGGGGGGCCATCGATGAGCAGTTCTTC,CASSLFGGAIDEQFF
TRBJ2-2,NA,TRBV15,TGTGCCACCAGCAGAGAAACATATTATGGCACCGGGGAGCTGTTTTTT,CATSRETYYGTGELFF
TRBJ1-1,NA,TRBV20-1,TGCAGTGCTAAGGATGTGGATGGAAGGAGGGACACTGAAGCTTTCTTT,CSAKDVDGRRDTEAFF
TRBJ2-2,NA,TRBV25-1,TGTGCCAGCAGTGAATTAGGGGAAGCGGACACCGGGGAGCTGTTTTTT,CASSELGEADTGELFF
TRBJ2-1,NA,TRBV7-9,TGTGCCAGCAGCTTTGCGGCAAATGAGCAGTTCTTC,CASSFAANEQFF